The rows below give T cell receptor beta chains drawn from one sample of a study of T-cell memory formation after mild COVID-19. MiXCR, run by TCRdb on the 5' RACE reads, gives a single entry per CDR3 protein. The table lists 250,000 to 350,000 distinct CDR3 sequences, around 15% of them singletons. The sequenced sample consisted of PBMCs or a T cell subset sorted from them (not recorded which). The receptor source for this set is a man between 18 and 29 years old who had mild COVID-19 (a few samples of this study predate the infection). Cell type and time point are not known. Each CDR3 is given with its conserved first and last residue. D genes are given only for firm matches. Size is omitted from some rows. Given values are once, few, many or a class for expanded clones.

-,14,few,TRBJ2-5,TRBV5-1,CASSLQPGDETQYF,TGCGCCAGCAGCTTACAGCCCGGCGACGAGACCCAGTACTTC
TRBD1,14,many,TRBJ2-3,TRBV10-3,CAITSGQGRDTQYF,TGTGCCATCACCTCGGGACAGGGTAGGGATACGCAGTATTTT
-,13,-,TRBJ2-1,TRBV5-1,CASSLGGPNEQFF,TGCGCCAGCAGCTTGGGGGGGCCGAATGAGCAGTTCTTC
-,14,-,TRBJ1-2,TRBV10-2,CASSDTGSVVSYTF,TGCGCCAGCAGTGATACGGGGAGCGTGGTGAGCTACACCTTC
-,13,-,TRBJ1-6,TRBV9,CASSVDSRSPLHF,TGTGCCAGCAGCGTAGACAGCCGATCACCCCTCCACTTT
-,12,-,TRBJ1-2,TRBV28,CASSLTLQGYTF,TGTGCCAGCAGTTTAACCCTTCAGGGCTACACCTTC
-,14,few,TRBJ2-5,TRBV5-6,CASSLDRQEETQYF,TGTGCCAGCAGCTTGGACCGACAGGAAGAGACCCAGTACTTC
-,13,-,TRBJ2-5,TRBV5-1,CASSLRTRETQYF,TGCGCCAGCAGCTTGAGAACGCGGGAGACCCAGTACTTC
TRBD1,13,few,TRBJ1-5,TRBV20-1,CSAHRGGNQPQHF,TGCAGTGCTCACAGGGGTGGCAATCAGCCCCAGCATTTT
TRBD1,16,-,TRBJ2-2,TRBV7-9,CASSQGTGINAGELFF,TGTGCCAGCAGCCAAGGGACAGGGATTAACGCCGGGGAGCTGTTTTTT
-,16,few,TRBJ2-2,TRBV20-1,CSARDPVQGRTGELFF,TGCAGTGCTAGAGATCCGGTCCAGGGGCGAACCGGGGAGCTGTTTTTT
-,14,-,TRBJ2-5,TRBV4-1,CASSSRQVKETQYF,TGCGCCAGCAGTTCCAGACAGGTGAAAGAGACCCAGTACTTC
-,14,-,TRBJ2-5,TRBV20-1,CSARDRRGGETQYF,TGCAGTGCTAGAGATCGCAGGGGTGGAGAGACCCAGTACTTC
-,15,few,TRBJ1-5,TRBV15,CATSRDLGLIQPQHF,TGTGCCACCAGCAGAGATCTGGGACTTATTCAGCCCCAGCATTTT
-,13,-,TRBJ2-7,TRBV7-9,CASSLPVNYEQYF,TGTGCCAGCAGCTTACCAGTCAACTACGAGCAGTACTTC
-,16,-,TRBJ2-3,TRBV20-1,CSARDRGLLSTDTQYF,TGCAGTGCTAGAGATCGTGGTCTGCTTAGCACAGATACGCAGTATTTT
-,14,few,TRBJ2-5,TRBV7-8,CASSFGTTQETQYF,TGTGCCAGCAGCTTCGGGACAACTCAAGAGACCCAGTACTTC
-,12,-,TRBJ1-2,TRBV6-6,CASSYGVVGYTF,TGTGCCAGCAGTTACGGGGTGGTTGGCTACACCTTC
-,14,many,TRBJ1-6,TRBV12-3/TRBV12-4,CASSFQGPNSPLHF,TGTGCCAGCAGTTTTCAGGGGCCCAATTCACCCCTCCACTTT
TRBD2,18,-,TRBJ2-3,TRBV7-2,CASSNPVYSGGYTDTQYF,TGTGCCAGCAGCAACCCGGTCTATAGCGGGGGCTATACAGATACGCAGTATTTT